Detailed here is one TCR beta chain. CDR1 is DFQATT and CDR2 is SNEGSKA in the germline V gene (reference sequence). The CDR3 runs 13 residues. The data derive from a study of response to subunit inactivated influenza vaccine. TCRdb recomputed calls from the RT-PCR reads with MiXCR, one row per CDR3 protein. The table shows about 540,000 distinct CDR3 sequences, with approximately 22% occurring only once. These same data were also listed under a study on T cells expressing NK-cell markers. This second report adds: TCR beta cDNA was made by 5'RACE template switching with UMIs. With respect to HCMV, seven of the eight sequenced donors were seropositive, and one was seronegative. In about six donors, dominant CD3+CD56+NKG2C+ clones formed about 1.0-7.5% of CD8+ cells.

Material: CD4+ T cells sorted from PBMCs, obtained about 13 days after vaccination. This TCR derives from a man in his fifties or sixties who received an inactivated influenza vaccine. The chain is built from TRBV20-1 and TRBJ2-3, with D tentatively TRBD1 (6 bases). CDR3 sequence (DNA): TGCAGCGCCGAGCAGGGGTTTGCAGATACGCAGTATTTT. Its protein is CSAEQGFADTQYF.